What follows are 29 T cell receptor beta chains derived from one specimen sequenced in a study of OX40 agonist ivuxolimab in advanced cancers. TCRdb keeps only in-frame clones here, not all; method: immunoSEQ multiplex PCR. Of some 62,000 clones listed, about four fifths were seen once; the top ten hold about a tenth. Material: CD4+ or CD8+ T cells sorted from blood, obtained in a trial of the OX40 agonist ivuxolimab. The receptors come from an adult with an advanced solid tumor such as melanoma, head and neck, liver or kidney cancer.

The V gene is TRBV11-2, the J gene TRBJ2-3, with D unclear. This CDR3 has 14 residues. The germline V and J ends were trimmed by 1 base and 1 base, with 6 bases remaining between them. Looked up from germline, CDR1 is SGHAT and CDR2 is FQNNGV. Here the CDR3 reads CASSLGTGTDTQYF. In nucleotides, the CDR3 is TGTGCCAGCAGCTTAGGGACGGGCACAGATACGCAGTATTTT.

V is TRBV7-9 and J is TRBJ2-1, with 8 bases fitting TRBD2. The V and J ends lost 6 bases and 3 bases, in that order; junction bases with no gene match: 7. This CDR3 has 15 amino acids. Per germline, CDR1 SEHNR and CDR2 FQNEAQ (reference sequence). CDR3 in DNA: TGTGCCAGCAGTTTCTCGGGACTAGACTACAATGAGCAGTTCTTC. Translating it yields CASSFSGLDYNEQFF.

The CDR3 nucleotides read TGTGCCATCAGATCCGGGACTAGCGGGAGCGAGCAGTACTTC. Translated, it gives CAIRSGTSGSEQYF. The J gene is TRBJ2-7, the V gene TRBV10-3; 14 nucleotides match TRBD2. Germline V gene data show CDR1 as ENHRY and CDR2 as SYGVKD. Trimming at V came to 6 bases and at J to 6 bases, leaving 4 bases not matched to a gene. CDR3 size: 14 residues.

The gene calls are TRBV10-3 and TRBJ2-5; a possible D gene is TRBD2 (6 bases). Trimming shortened V by 5 bases and J by 0 bases, and 16 bases separated the two germline ends. CDR1 ENHRY and CDR2 SYGVKD come from the germline V gene. The length of the CDR3 is 16 residues. The CDR3 DNA reads TGTGCCATCAGTCGTCCTAGCGTGGGTAACCAAGAGACCCAGTACTTC. Translating gives CAISRPSVGNQETQYF.

To note about this clone: The identical CDR3 is also encoded by other nucleotide sequences in the sample. The rearrangement joins TRBV6-1 to TRBJ2-7; 7 bases align to TRBD1. Germline V lookup: CDR1 MNHNS, CDR2 SASEGT. V shed 6 bases, J shed 4 bases, and the junction held 3 bases outside the gene matches. The CDR3 spans 12 residues. In DNA, the CDR3 is TGTGCCAGCAGAATGACAGGGTACGAGCAGTACTTC. Its translation: CASRMTGYEQYF.

This chain uses TRBV18 with TRBJ2-3, with 7 bases identical to TRBD2. V lost 2 bases to trimming and J lost 1 base; unmatched junction nucleotides: 3. Germline V gene lookup returns CDR1 KGHSH and CDR2 LQKENI. The CDR3 extends over 15 amino acids. The CDR3: CASSPSGVGTDTQYF. The CDR3 nucleotides are TGTGCCAGCTCACCAAGCGGGGTAGGCACAGATACGCAGTATTTT.

This rearrangement joins TRBV28 to TRBJ2-5; 8 bases match TRBD1. The germline CDR1 and CDR2 sequences are MDHEN and SYDVKM. The CDR3 runs 18 residues. V was pared by 5 bases and J by 5 bases, with 19 bases of the junction left unmatched. CDR3 residues: CASSTLGQGVTSLETQYF. For the CDR3, the DNA is TGTGCCAGCAGTACGCTAGGACAGGGTGTGACAAGTTTGGAGACCCAGTACTTC. The entire variable domain, with the rest obtained from reference TRBV28 and TRBJ2-5, is as follows: DVKVTQSSRYLVKRTGEKVFLECVQDMDHENMFWYRQDPGLGLRLIYFSYDVKMKEKGDIPEGYSVSREKKERFSLILESASTNQTSMYLCASSTLGQGVTSLETQYFGPGTRLLVL.

V and J are TRBV27 and TRBJ2-7; 7 bases align to TRBD1. The CDR3 is made up of 15 amino acids. CDR1 and CDR2 from the germline V gene are MNHEY and SMNVEV (reference sequence). V shed 7 bases, J shed 1 base, and the junction held 10 bases outside the gene matches. This CDR3 reads CASTPATGSSYEQYF. For the CDR3, the DNA is TGTGCCAGCACCCCAGCGACAGGGTCTTCCTACGAGCAGTACTTC.

The chain has TRBV21-1 and TRBJ2-1; the tabulated D call, TRBD1, remains unverified against the DNA. TRBV21-1 is annotated as a pseudogene. The CDR3 has 15 residues. The CDR3 here is CASSKEGVGLNEQFF. CDR3 sequence (DNA): TGTGCCAGCAGCAAAGAAGGGGTTGGATTGAATGAGCAGTTCTTC.

This clone was seen once. The CDR3 loop reads CASSLRLAGGWYEQYF. CDR3 coding DNA: TGTGCCAGCAGTCTTCGACTAGCGGGGGGGTGGTACGAGCAGTACTTC. The chain couples TRBV6-4 to TRBJ2-7, with 14 nucleotides matching TRBD2. The CDR3 contains 16 residues. The germline CDR1 and CDR2 sequences are MRHNA and SNTAGT. The J segment lost 4 bases and the V segment lost 5 bases, leaving 7 bases of the junction unmatched.

The chain couples TRBV19 to TRBJ1-2, with TRBD1 matching 9 bases. This CDR3 is 14 amino acids long. The germline V gene has CDR1 LNHDA and CDR2 SQIVND (reference sequence). Trimming removed 5 bases from V and 6 bases from J; junction bases left unmatched: 7. The CDR3 spells CASSYGQGFDGYTF. In DNA form, the CDR3 reads TGTGCCAGTAGTTACGGACAGGGGTTTGATGGCTACACCTTC.

J is TRBJ1-2 and V is TRBV29-1; no firm D call. The V end was cut by 3 bases, the J end by 1 base, with 15 bases between. CDR3 length equals 15 residues. The V gene's germline CDR1 is SQVTM and CDR2 ANQGSEA. Here the CDR3 DNA reads TGCAGCGTTGATCTCTCGGTTTTGGGTAACTATGGCTACACCTTC. Residues: CSVDLSVLGNYGYTF.

The CDR3 DNA is TGTGCCAGCAGACTTGTTACCACCGGGGAGCTGTTTTTT. Translated: CASRLVTTGELFF. The chain couples TRBV6-1 to TRBJ2-2; D uncertain. The germline gives CDR1 MNHNS, CDR2 SASEGT. The ends were cut back, 6 bases at V and 4 bases at J, with 9 bases in the middle. This CDR3 contains 13 residues.

This clone has a handful of counts. The rearrangement links TRBV28 to TRBJ2-5; TRBD1 or TRBD2 may be the D gene (5 bases each). The CDR3 has 16 residues. Trimming stripped 4 bases from V and 5 bases from J, with 20 bases between. Germline-derived CDR1 and CDR2 are MDHEN and SYDVKM. The CDR3 region is CASSYLGPPGQETQYF. In DNA form, the CDR3 reads TGTGCCAGCAGTTACCTGGGGCCCCCGGGGCAGGAGACCCAGTACTTC.

The rearrangement uses TRBV7-9 and TRBJ2-5; the match to TRBD1 covers 7 bases. The last part of the DNA fits TRBJ2-7 better; the J call may be wrong. This CDR3 is built from 14 residues. Germline CDR1 and CDR2: SEHNR and FQNEAQ (reference sequence). CDR3 DNA sequence: TGTGCCAGCAGCTTAGGGACAGGATCCTACGAGCAGTACTTC. Its protein product is CASSLGTGSYEQYF.

This clone was counted between two and nine times. The genes are TRBV4-3 and TRBJ2-2, with 7 bases identical to TRBD1. In germline, CDR1 is LGHNA, CDR2 YSLEER. Unmatched junction bases numbered 4, after V lost 3 bases and J lost 6 bases. The CDR3 has 14 residues. CDR3 sequence: CASSHPTGAGELFF. In DNA, the CDR3 is TGCGCCAGCAGCCATCCTACAGGGGCCGGGGAGCTGTTTTTT.

The rearrangement uses TRBV20-1 and TRBJ2-7; D ambiguous. The germline V gene encodes CDR1 DFQATT and CDR2 SNEGSKA (reference sequence). The V gene lost 2 bases and the J gene lost 6 bases, with 5 bases spanning the gap. The CDR3 consists of 10 residues. CDR3 nucleotides: TGCAGTGCTAGAATGATCGAGCAGTACTTC. It translates to CSARMIEQYF.

The chain links TRBV9 to TRBJ2-1, with 7 bases fitting TRBD1. CDR1 SGDLS and CDR2 YYNGEE come from the germline V gene. Trimming removed 4 bases from V and 6 bases from J; junction bases left unmatched: 7. This CDR3 region has 14 residues. CDR3: CASSTTGRTNEQFF. The DNA for the CDR3 is TGTGCCAGCAGCACGACAGGGAGAACCAATGAGCAGTTCTTC.

This chain uses TRBV19 with TRBJ2-1, with D tentatively TRBD1 (6 bases). V lost 3 bases, J lost 8 bases, and 11 bases lay in between. Per the germline V gene, CDR1 is LNHDA and CDR2 is SQIVND (reference sequence). The CDR3 extends over 13 amino acids. The CDR3 region has the DNA TGTGCCAGTAGTATTGGACAGACGGATGAGCAGTTCTTC. This codes for CASSIGQTDEQFF.

This clone was detected only a few times. This chain uses TRBV18 with TRBJ2-7, with 9 bases fitting TRBD1. The CDR3 has 17 residues. The V gene end was trimmed by 3 bases and the J gene end by 2 bases; junction bases not matched to a gene: 11. CDR1 and CDR2 (germline): KGHSH, LQKENI. The CDR3 spells CASSPQWGTGQTYEQYF. The CDR3 coding sequence is TGTGCCAGCTCACCCCAATGGGGGACAGGGCAAACCTACGAGCAGTACTTC.

This clone was counted between two and nine times. The rearrangement links TRBV11-3 to TRBJ1-6, with D possibly matching TRBD1 (5 bases). Trimming left V 1 base short and J 10 bases short, with 8 bases between. Germline V gives CDR1 SGHNT, CDR2 YENEEA. The CDR3 totals 13 residues. In DNA, the CDR3 is TGTGCCAGCAGCTTAGGGGGCTCATCACCCCTCCACTTT. It specifies CASSLGGSSPLHF.

V and J are TRBV28 and TRBJ1-1; 8 nucleotides line up with TRBD1. V lost 4 bases and J lost 3; bases outside the gene matches: 4. The CDR3 covers 14 residues. Germline CDR1 and CDR2: MDHEN and SYDVKM. CDR3 DNA: TGTGCCAGCAGTTGGACAGGGCGAGACACTGAAGCTTTCTTT. As protein: CASSWTGRDTEAFF.

The chain employs TRBV5-1 and TRBJ2-7; 10 nucleotides align to TRBD2. The CDR3 is 14 residues long. The V and J ends lost 3 bases and 0 bases, in that order; junction bases with no gene match: 0. The germline V gene encodes CDR1 SGHRS and CDR2 YFSETQ. The chain's CDR3 is CASSSSGSSYEQYF. CDR3 DNA sequence: TGCGCCAGCAGCTCTAGCGGGAGCTCCTACGAGCAGTACTTC.

This clone has just a few counts. J is TRBJ2-5 and V is TRBV19, with D perhaps TRBD1 (5 bases). Trimming took 5 bases from V and 1 from J, leaving 11 bases between them. Germline lookup yields CDR1 LNHDA and CDR2 SQIVND (reference sequence). The CDR3 loop spans 14 amino acids. CDR3 residues: CASSLTVLQETQYF. CDR3 coding DNA: TGTGCCAGTAGTCTGACAGTTCTCCAAGAGACCCAGTACTTC.

The chain recombines TRBV5-1 with TRBJ1-1, with 7 bases that match TRBD1. V shed 3 bases, J shed 2 bases, and the junction held 4 bases outside the gene matches. There are 14 residues in the CDR3. The germline V gene encodes CDR1 SGHRS and CDR2 YFSETQ. CDR3 protein: CASSSNRGNTEAFF. CDR3 bases: TGCGCCAGCAGCTCTAACAGGGGAAACACTGAAGCTTTCTTT.

V is TRBV7-9 and J is TRBJ2-5; D may match TRBD1 or TRBD2 (5 bases each). Germline V CDR1 and CDR2: SEHNR, FQNEAQ (reference sequence). Trimming took 6 bases from V and 9 from J, leaving 20 bases between them. CDR3 length: 14 amino acids. The CDR3 reads CASSFPGPQEAQYF. DNA of the CDR3: TGTGCCAGCAGTTTCCCAGGGCCGCAGGAGGCCCAGTACTTC.

The V call is TRBV7-3, the J call TRBJ2-3; TRBD2 matches at 9 bases. The CDR3 sequence is 17 residues long. Per the germline V gene, CDR1 is SGHTA and CDR2 is FQGTGA. J gave up 3 bases and V 2 bases, and 9 bases lay outside the gene matches. The chain's CDR3 is CASSLGLAGVATDTQYF. The DNA of the CDR3 is TGTGCCAGCAGCTTAGGGTTAGCGGGAGTTGCAACAGATACGCAGTATTTT.

The chain is built from TRBV5-5 and TRBJ2-5; 7 bases align to TRBD1. Germline V CDR1 and CDR2: SGHKS, YYEKEE (reference sequence). Trimming removed 4 bases from V and 4 bases from J; junction bases left unmatched: 4. This CDR3 comprises 13 residues. CDR3 region: CASSQGTAETQYF. CDR3 coding DNA: TGTGCCAGCAGCCAAGGGACAGCAGAGACCCAGTACTTC.

The chain carries TRBV7-3 and TRBJ2-3, with TRBD1 matching over 7 bases. Trimming at V came to 4 bases and at J to 5 bases, leaving 6 bases not matched to a gene. The length of the CDR3 is 14 residues. The germline V gene encodes CDR1 SGHTA and CDR2 FQGTGA. The CDR3, as DNA: TGTGCCAGCAGCTCCACAGGGGCTGGAGATACGCAGTATTTT. This codes for CASSSTGAGDTQYF. The complete variable domain, with remaining parts taken from reference TRBV7-3 and TRBJ2-3, reads GAGVSQTPSNKVTEKGKYVELRCDPISGHTALYWYRQSLGQGPEFLIYFQGTGAADDSGLPNDRFFAVRPEGSVSTLKIQRTERGDSAVYLCASSSTGAGDTQYFGPGTRLTVL.